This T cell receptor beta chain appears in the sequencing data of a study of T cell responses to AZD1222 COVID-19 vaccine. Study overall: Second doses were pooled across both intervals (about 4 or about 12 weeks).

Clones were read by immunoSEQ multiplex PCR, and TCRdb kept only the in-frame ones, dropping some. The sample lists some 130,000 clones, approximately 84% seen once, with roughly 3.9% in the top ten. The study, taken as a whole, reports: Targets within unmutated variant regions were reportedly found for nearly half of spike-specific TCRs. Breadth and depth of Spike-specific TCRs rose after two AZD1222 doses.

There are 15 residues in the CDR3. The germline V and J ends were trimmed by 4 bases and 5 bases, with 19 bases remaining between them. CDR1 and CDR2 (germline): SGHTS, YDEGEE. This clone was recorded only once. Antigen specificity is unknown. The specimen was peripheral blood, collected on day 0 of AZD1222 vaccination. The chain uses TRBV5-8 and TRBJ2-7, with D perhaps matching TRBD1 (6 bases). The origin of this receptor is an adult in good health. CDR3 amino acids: CASSRADRQYHEQYF. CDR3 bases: TGTGCCAGCAGCCGGGCCGACAGGCAATACCACGAGCAGTACTTC.